This TCR beta chain was obtained from a study of identical twins. TCRdb called the 5' RACE reads again in MiXCR, with one record for every CDR3 protein. In the table there are nearly 900,000 distinct CDR3 sequences, around 12% of which are singletons. CDR3 size: 18 residues. The junction had 20 bases not matched to a gene; V was cut back by 4 bases and J by 8 bases. Looked up from germline, CDR1 is SGHTA and CDR2 is FQGTGA. Whole-study findings and limits: Invariant MAIT and iNKT cells could partly confound zero-insertion analyses. Beta clonotypes that were abundant in cord blood contained fewer insertions, a pattern absent from memory repertoires.

This clonotype was seen more than once but under ten times. Its antigen remains unknown. This same sample was also part of a study on yellow fever vaccine responses in identical twins.

The clonotype was recovered from a woman under 30 in good health. The chain is built from TRBV7-3 and TRBJ2-1; TRBD2 matches 7 bases. The sample consisted of PBMCs. CDR3 sequence (DNA): TGTGCCAGCAGCTCCGTAAGGGTTCGCCCAGGACTAGGGGATGAGCAGTTCTTC. It translates to CASSSVRVRPGLGDEQFF.